This section outlines one T cell receptor (beta chain) sequence together with its context. The antigen is undetermined. The data were taken from a study of shared clonotypes between healthy human individuals. General observations from the study: Large depth notwithstanding, sorted-subset sequencing proved incomplete by rarefaction. In general, naive subsets displayed greater estimated richness than memory subsets did.

The V end was cut by 3 bases, the J end by 5 bases, with 13 bases between. Germline-derived CDR1 and CDR2 are SGHAT and FQDESV (reference sequence). CDR3 size: 14 residues. The donors were adults (healthy and HIV-negative) with no recent acute infections or vaccinations. Splitting of each subset's genomic DNA was done evenly across several immunoSEQ plates. Measured with immunoSEQ multiplex PCR; TCRdb has only the in-frame clones, and not every one. The table records about 2.4 million clones, 80% to 95% of them present only once. This rearrangement joins TRBV11-1 to TRBJ2-5; D tentatively reads TRBD1 or TRBD2 (5 bases each). The sequence was obtained from a man between 18 and 29 years old in good health. Some clones in this sample may be carry-over from other donors' samples. The specimen sequenced was naive CD4+ T cells from PBMCs. Subset given: CD45RA+ positively selected. The CDR3 loop is CASSLPGTAETQYF. As DNA, the CDR3 is TGTGCCAGCAGCTTGCCCGGGACGGCCGAGACCCAGTACTTC.